The 7 T cell receptor beta chains below were found in one sample sequenced in a study of OX40 agonist ivuxolimab in advanced cancers. Clones were sequenced by immunoSEQ multiplex PCR, and TCRdb holds only the in-frame ones, with some missing. The repertoire holds about 73,000 clones, with under 90% as singletons. The sequenced sample was CD4+ or CD8+ T cells sorted from blood, obtained in a trial of the OX40 agonist ivuxolimab. The receptors originated from an adult with an advanced solid tumor such as melanoma, head and neck, liver or kidney cancer.

The chain carries TRBV14 and TRBJ1-5; D is perhaps TRBD1 (5 bases). CDR3 length equals 18 residues. CDR1 is SGHDN and CDR2 is FVKESK in the germline V gene. V lost 1 base to trimming and J lost 0 bases, with 16 bases between them. CDR3 residues: CASSQGWGQTFSNQPQHF. The CDR3 DNA follows: TGTGCCAGCAGCCAAGGATGGGGCCAGACTTTTAGCAATCAGCCCCAGCATTTT.

This chain links TRBV19 with TRBJ2-1; 14 bases are a match to TRBD2. The CDR3 sequence is 15 residues long. Germline-derived CDR1 and CDR2 are LNHDA and SQIVND (reference sequence). V shed 7 bases and J 11 bases; nucleotides not matched to a gene: 10. The CDR3 nucleotides are TGTGCCAGTATCCGGACTAGCGGGGGGCTCGGAAAGCAGTTCTTC. Translated: CASIRTSGGLGKQFF.

The chain recombines TRBV6-6 with TRBJ1-1, with D maybe TRBD1 (5 bases). V was cut by 6 bases and J by 1 base, with 12 bases left in between. The CDR3 has 14 residues. The germline V gene encodes CDR1 MNHNY and CDR2 SVGAGI (reference sequence). Here the CDR3 reads CASRALGTNTEAFF. The DNA for the CDR3 is TGTGCCAGCAGAGCCCTCGGGACGAACACTGAAGCTTTCTTT.

This clone was seen more than once but under ten times. V gene TRBV11-3 combines with J gene TRBJ2-7; D gene uncertain. Between the trimmed V and J ends, which lost 8 bases and 0 bases, there was a span of 8 bases. The CDR3 is 12 residues long. From germline, CDR1 is SGHNT and CDR2 YENEEA. CDR3 nucleotides: TGTGCCAGCGGGCGACTCTCCTACGAGCAGTACTTC. Translated: CASGRLSYEQYF.

V usage is TRBV5-1 and J usage is TRBJ2-2, with a possible D match to TRBD1 (6 bases). The germline CDR1 and CDR2 sequences are SGHRS and YFSETQ. V was trimmed by 2 bases and J by 1 base, leaving 6 bases between them. The CDR3 length is 14 residues. CDR3 nucleotide sequence: TGCGCCAGCAGCTTCAGGGGGAACACCGGGGAGCTGTTTTTT. It is translated as CASSFRGNTGELFF.

The DNA of the CDR3 is TGTGCCAGCAGCTCGTTACAGGGAGAGTATGGCTACACCTTC. Its protein is CASSSLQGEYGYTF. The V call is TRBV5-5, the J call TRBJ1-2; D is perhaps TRBD1 (6 bases). The CDR3 runs to 14 residues. Between the trimmed V and J ends, which lost 3 bases and 5 bases, there was a span of 14 bases. The germline gives CDR1 SGHKS, CDR2 YYEKEE (reference sequence).

This clone was observed a single time. The V and J genes are TRBV11-1 and TRBJ1-2, with a tentative D call TRBD1 (5 bases). Germline V gives CDR1 SGHAT, CDR2 FQDESV (reference sequence). The CDR3 sequence is 14 residues long. Trimming took 6 bases from V and 8 from J, leaving 19 bases between them. The CDR3 DNA sequence: TGTGCCAGCAGTTCTGAGGGGAGGATAGTGGGCTACACCTTC. Amino acid sequence: CASSSEGRIVGYTF.